The T cell receptor (beta chain) described here comes from a study of shared clonotypes between healthy human individuals. The deep-level immunoSEQ assay was used. The table came from immunoSEQ multiplex PCR; TCRdb's copy has only in-frame clones and leaves some out. Seen here are 1,500,000 or so clones, 98% observed once, and the top ten hold about 0.35%. The CDR3 is 16 amino acids. V was pared by 2 bases and J by 6 bases, with 17 bases between. Germline V lookup: CDR1 SEHNR, CDR2 FQNEAQ (reference sequence). This clone was observed a handful of times. This rearrangement joins TRBV7-9 to TRBJ2-1, with TRBD2 as a possible D gene (6 bases). Source material: naive CD4+ T cells sorted from blood. Subset described: CD45RA+ positively selected. The clonotype was recovered from a man between 25 and 39 years old in good health. CDR3 sequence (DNA): TGTGCCAGCAGCTTACTTGGCGGGAAGGCCGGCAATGAGCAGTTCTTC. Residues: CASSLLGGKAGNEQFF.